These T cell receptor beta chains were read from a single sample in a study of blood T cell repertoires in COVID-19. TCRdb's copy holds only in-frame clones and misses some; the assay was immunoSEQ multiplex PCR. The sample has tens of thousands of clones, more than 75% seen once; the top ten hold 13% to 15%. Source material: peripheral blood. The receptors come from a man in his 70s with acute or convalescent COVID-19. CDR3s include the opening cysteine and the closing phenylalanine or tryptophan. The order of the fields is CDR3 DNA, CDR3 protein, clone size, D gene, V gene, J gene. A D gene is named only where the DNA matches it firmly. Clone size is not always given. Where it is, it says once, few, many or a class for expanded clones.

cdr3_nt: TGTGCCAGCAGCCGATCAGAGGGGGGGCGGGAGCAGTACTTC
cdr3_aa: CASSRSEGGREQYF
clone_size: NA
d_call: NA
v_call: TRBV3-1/TRBV3-2
j_call: TRBJ2-7

cdr3_nt: TGTGCCGGGGGGGGGTACAATCAGCCCCAGCATTTT
cdr3_aa: CAGGGYNQPQHF
clone_size: NA
d_call: NA
v_call: TRBV28
j_call: TRBJ1-5

cdr3_nt: TGTGCCAGTAGTACCGTAGCCGATTCACCCCTCCACTTT
cdr3_aa: CASSTVADSPLHF
clone_size: NA
d_call: NA
v_call: TRBV19
j_call: TRBJ1-6

cdr3_nt: TGTGCCAGCAGTCTAGGGACAGGGGGGGGTAACACCGGGGAGCTGTTTTTT
cdr3_aa: CASSLGTGGGNTGELFF
clone_size: NA
d_call: TRBD1
v_call: TRBV7-2
j_call: TRBJ2-2

cdr3_nt: TGTGCCAGCAGCTTACACAGGGGGAACACCGGGGAGCTGTTTTTT
cdr3_aa: CASSLHRGNTGELFF
clone_size: NA
d_call: TRBD1
v_call: TRBV7-2
j_call: TRBJ2-2

cdr3_nt: TGTGCCAGCTCACCCAGTGACACCATATATTTT
cdr3_aa: CASSPSDTIYF
clone_size: NA
d_call: NA
v_call: TRBV18
j_call: TRBJ1-3

cdr3_nt: TGTGCCAGCAGCCCCCCGACAGGGAGGTACTCACCCCTCCACTTT
cdr3_aa: CASSPPTGRYSPLHF
clone_size: NA
d_call: TRBD1
v_call: TRBV5-8
j_call: TRBJ1-6

cdr3_nt: TGCAGTGCTAGTTGGACACTGGATAACTATGGCTACACCTTC
cdr3_aa: CSASWTLDNYGYTF
clone_size: NA
d_call: NA
v_call: TRBV20-1
j_call: TRBJ1-2

cdr3_nt: TGTGCCAGTACCCCGGACAGGGGAATTTCACCCCTCCACTTT
cdr3_aa: CASTPDRGISPLHF
clone_size: NA
d_call: TRBD1
v_call: TRBV19
j_call: TRBJ1-6

cdr3_nt: TGTGCCAGCAGTGCCTTCGGAATGGGACAGCAAGAGACCCAGTACTTC
cdr3_aa: CASSAFGMGQQETQYF
clone_size: NA
d_call: TRBD1
v_call: TRBV25-1
j_call: TRBJ2-5

cdr3_nt: TGTGCCAGCAGTACAGGGGTCGAGCAGTTCTTC
cdr3_aa: CASSTGVEQFF
clone_size: NA
d_call: TRBD1
v_call: TRBV12-3/TRBV12-4
j_call: TRBJ2-1

cdr3_nt: TGTGCCAGCAGTCGTTACATGCAGGGGGTCTACGAGCAGTACTTC
cdr3_aa: CASSRYMQGVYEQYF
clone_size: NA
d_call: TRBD1
v_call: TRBV27
j_call: TRBJ2-7

cdr3_nt: TGTGCCAGCAGCTCCCGCGCGGGGGAGGGCAATCAGCCCCAGCATTTT
cdr3_aa: CASSSRAGEGNQPQHF
clone_size: NA
d_call: NA
v_call: TRBV7-2
j_call: TRBJ1-5

cdr3_nt: TGTGCCAGCAGTAGACAGGCCTCCTACAATGAGCAGTTCTTC
cdr3_aa: CASSRQASYNEQFF
clone_size: NA
d_call: NA
v_call: TRBV28
j_call: TRBJ2-1

cdr3_nt: TGTGCCAGCAGCACCGGGACAGACGCTGGAAACACCATATATTTT
cdr3_aa: CASSTGTDAGNTIYF
clone_size: NA
d_call: TRBD1
v_call: TRBV5-4
j_call: TRBJ1-3

cdr3_nt: TGTGCCAGCAGCCAGGACAGGGGGAATGAAGCTTTCTTT
cdr3_aa: CASSQDRGNEAFF
clone_size: NA
d_call: TRBD1
v_call: TRBV5-6
j_call: TRBJ1-1

cdr3_nt: TGTGCCAGCAGATCTGCAGGGGGCGCAAGCAATCAGCCCCAGCATTTT
cdr3_aa: CASRSAGGASNQPQHF
clone_size: NA
d_call: TRBD1
v_call: TRBV2
j_call: TRBJ1-5

cdr3_nt: TGTGCCTGGAGTGGACAGGGAGCAGAGACCCAGTACTTC
cdr3_aa: CAWSGQGAETQYF
clone_size: NA
d_call: TRBD1
v_call: TRBV30
j_call: TRBJ2-5

cdr3_nt: TGTGCCAGTAGTATCTATTCGGGGGCGGGAGGGCCAACCTACAATGAGCAGTTCTTC
cdr3_aa: CASSIYSGAGGPTYNEQFF
clone_size: NA
d_call: TRBD2
v_call: TRBV19
j_call: TRBJ2-1

cdr3_nt: TGTGCCACCACTAGGACAGGGGGAACCCACAATGAGCAGTTCTTC
cdr3_aa: CATTRTGGTHNEQFF
clone_size: NA
d_call: TRBD1
v_call: TRBV5-5
j_call: TRBJ2-1

cdr3_nt: TGTGCCACCAGCAGAGATCGTACAGGTGATGGCTACACCTTC
cdr3_aa: CATSRDRTGDGYTF
clone_size: NA
d_call: NA
v_call: TRBV15
j_call: TRBJ1-2

cdr3_nt: TGTGCCAGCCCTCACCACCGGGGCGGGAGGGCCGTATCCTACAATGAGCAGTTCTTC
cdr3_aa: CASPHHRGGRAVSYNEQFF
clone_size: NA
d_call: TRBD2
v_call: TRBV18
j_call: TRBJ2-1

cdr3_nt: TGCAGCGTCAAGTCGACAGACTACGAGCAGTACTTC
cdr3_aa: CSVKSTDYEQYF
clone_size: NA
d_call: NA
v_call: TRBV29-1
j_call: TRBJ2-7

cdr3_nt: TGCGCCAGCAGCCCCCGATCTAGGTACCAAGAGACCCAGTACTTC
cdr3_aa: CASSPRSRYQETQYF
clone_size: once
d_call: NA
v_call: TRBV5-1
j_call: TRBJ2-5

cdr3_nt: TGTGCCACCAGTGACCCGGGACAGGGCGAACATGGCTACACCTTC
cdr3_aa: CATSDPGQGEHGYTF
clone_size: NA
d_call: TRBD1
v_call: TRBV24-1
j_call: TRBJ1-2

cdr3_nt: TGTGCCAGCAGTTTTGAGAACGATAATGAAAAACTGTTTTTT
cdr3_aa: CASSFENDNEKLFF
clone_size: NA
d_call: NA
v_call: TRBV28
j_call: TRBJ1-4

cdr3_nt: TGTGCCAGCAGCCGGGGAGTCTCTAGCACAGATACGCAGTATTTT
cdr3_aa: CASSRGVSSTDTQYF
clone_size: NA
d_call: NA
v_call: TRBV7-8
j_call: TRBJ2-3